One and the same sample provided the 29 T cell receptor beta chains below, sequenced in a study of blood T cell repertoires in COVID-19. Here immunoSEQ multiplex PCR was the method, and the copy in TCRdb shows in-frame clones only, minus some. The sample includes about 46,000 clones, 87% of them seen just once. The sample consisted of peripheral blood. These receptors originate from a human donor in a cohort sampled during active COVID-19.

The chain is built from TRBV5-6 and TRBJ1-1; tentatively, D is TRBD1 (5 bases). V was pared by 1 base and J by 3 bases, with 13 bases between. Germline V lookup: CDR1 SGHDT, CDR2 YYEEEE. The CDR3 sequence is 15 residues long. The CDR3 loop reads CASSLFYGRDTEAFF. In nucleotides, the CDR3 is TGTGCCAGCAGCTTGTTTTACGGCAGGGACACTGAAGCTTTCTTT.

The chain joins TRBV19 to TRBJ2-7; a weak D match, TRBD2 (5 bases). V lost 7 bases to trimming and J lost 6 bases, with 19 bases between them. In germline, CDR1 is LNHDA, CDR2 SQIVND (reference sequence). The CDR3 runs to 14 residues. CDR3 region: CASTPDAGLSEQYF. The DNA of the CDR3 is TGTGCCAGTACCCCCGACGCCGGACTGTCCGAGCAGTACTTC. Full variable domain (outside the CDR3, taken from reference TRBV19 and TRBJ2-7): DGGITQSPKYLFRKEGQNVTLSCEQNLNHDAMYWYRQDPGQGLRLIYYSQIVNDFQKGDIAEGYSVSREKKESFPLTVTSAQKNPTAFYLCASTPDAGLSEQYFGPGTRLTVT.

V is TRBV11-2 and J is TRBJ2-7; TRBD2 aligns across 7 bases. Germline loops: CDR1 SGHAT, CDR2 FQNNGV. Germline trimming cut 5 bases from V and 2 bases from J; bases unmatched to any gene: 3. The CDR3 extends over 13 amino acids. The CDR3, as DNA: TGTGCCAGCAGCGCGGGAGCCACCTACGAGCAGTACTTC. Protein product: CASSAGATYEQYF.

This sequence joins TRBV19 and TRBJ1-1, with D unclear. CDR1 is LNHDA, CDR2 SQIVND, per germline (reference sequence). Trimming removed 1 base at V and 5 bases at J, with 8 bases between. The CDR3 consists of 13 residues. The CDR3 loop is CASSIGAGTEAFF. The CDR3 DNA follows: TGTGCCAGTAGTATAGGAGCCGGGACTGAAGCTTTCTTT.

The gene calls are TRBV11-2 and TRBJ1-1, with 7 positions matching TRBD1. V lost 2 bases, J lost 1 base, and 1 base stayed unmatched. CDR3 size: 14 residues. Germline V gene sequence: CDR1 SGHAT, CDR2 FQNNGV. The CDR3 nucleotides are TGTGCCAGCAGCTTACGACAGGGGAACACTGAAGCTTTCTTT. Translated, it gives CASSLRQGNTEAFF.

This clone was picked up many times. This chain uses TRBV27 with TRBJ2-1, with TRBD2 matching 8 bases. The V segment lost 6 bases and the J segment 5 bases; nucleotides outside the gene matches: 12. The CDR3 loop spans 16 amino acids. CDR1 is MNHEY, CDR2 SMNVEV, per germline (reference sequence). Written as DNA, the CDR3 is TGTGCCAGCAGGGGCGGCGAGCGGGGGATCCACAATGAGCAGTTCTTC. Translated: CASRGGERGIHNEQFF.

This sequence joins TRBV6-1 and TRBJ2-7, with 12 positions matching TRBD2. J gave up 3 bases and V 3 bases, and 3 bases lay outside the gene matches. CDR3 length equals 15 residues. In germline, CDR1 is MNHNS, CDR2 SASEGT. The chain's CDR3 is CASSETSGSIYEQYF. The CDR3 DNA sequence: TGTGCCAGCAGTGAGACTAGCGGGAGTATCTACGAGCAGTACTTC.

With respect to this clone: Other DNA sequences of this sample code for an identical CDR3. This chain links TRBV3-1 (or the pseudogene TRBV3-2) with TRBJ2-1, with 9 bases lining up with TRBD2. CDR3 length: 13 amino acids. Germline V CDR1 and CDR2: LGHDT, YNNKEL (reference sequence). V shed 2 bases, J shed 10 bases, and the junction held 3 bases outside the gene matches. The CDR3 coding sequence is TGTGCCAGCAGCCAAACAAGCGGGGGGGAGCAGTTCTTC. This codes for CASSQTSGGEQFF.

The V and J genes are TRBV12-5 and TRBJ2-2, with 9 bases matching TRBD1. V gave up 6 bases and J gave up 1 base; unmatched junction bases: 6. CDR1 is LGHNT and CDR2 is FRNRAP in the germline V gene. The CDR3 runs to 16 residues. The CDR3 here is CASGQQGAVNTGELFF. CDR3 sequence (DNA): TGTGCTAGTGGCCAACAGGGGGCGGTGAACACCGGGGAGCTGTTTTTT.

In its sample, this clone was seen a few times. This chain connects TRBV19 to TRBJ2-7; 7 nucleotides line up with TRBD1. CDR1 and CDR2 (germline): LNHDA, SQIVND (reference sequence). V dropped 1 base and J dropped 3; count of bases not matched to a gene: 3. The CDR3 loop spans 14 amino acids. The CDR3 here is CASSIGTGDYEQYF. DNA for the CDR3: TGTGCCAGTAGTATAGGGACAGGCGACTACGAGCAGTACTTC.

The chain combines TRBV27 with TRBJ2-7; 7 bases map to TRBD1. The CDR3 covers 15 residues. In germline, CDR1 is MNHEY, CDR2 SMNVEV (reference sequence). The V and J ends lost 2 bases and 5 bases, in that order; junction bases with no gene match: 9. The CDR3 loop reads CASSLLDRSLDEQYF. CDR3 DNA sequence: TGTGCCAGCAGTTTACTGGACAGGTCCCTCGACGAGCAGTACTTC.

In this sample, this clone turned up once. The chain uses TRBV5-1 and TRBJ1-1, with unresolved D. V lost 5 bases, J lost 1 base, and 3 bases lay in between. The CDR3 has 11 amino acids. Germline V CDR1 and CDR2: SGHRS, YFSETQ. CDR3 amino acids: CASSQNTEAFF. CDR3 nucleotides: TGCGCCAGCAGTCAGAACACTGAAGCTTTCTTT.

J is TRBJ1-4 and V is TRBV7-3; no definite D call. The CDR3 sequence is 15 residues long. Germline CDR1 and CDR2: SGHTA and FQGTGA. The V end lost 4 bases, the J end lost 7 bases, and 16 bases lay between the germline ends. This CDR3 is CASSSRPGFSEKLFF. The DNA for the CDR3 is TGTGCCAGCAGCTCAAGGCCGGGGTTCAGTGAAAAACTGTTTTTT.

The chain links TRBV6-5 to TRBJ2-7, with TRBD2 identical over 9 bases. CDR1 is MNHEY and CDR2 is SVGAGI in the germline V gene. The length of the CDR3 is 14 residues. V shed 4 bases, J shed 2 bases, and the junction held 3 bases outside the gene matches. The CDR3 sequence is CASSFLAGTYEQYF. The DNA for the CDR3 is TGTGCCAGCAGTTTTCTAGCGGGAACCTACGAGCAGTACTTC.

This clone was picked up a small number of times. The chain couples TRBV10-3 to TRBJ2-7; 9 positions agree with TRBD2. CDR3 size: 13 residues. Germline V lookup: CDR1 ENHRY, CDR2 SYGVKD. The V gene end was trimmed by 10 bases and the J gene end by 3 bases; junction bases not matched to a gene: 7. CDR3 nucleotide sequence: TGTGCCACCCGACTAGCGGACAACTACGAGCAGTACTTC. Encoded protein: CATRLADNYEQYF.

The chain uses TRBV19 and TRBJ1-6, with D possibly being TRBD1 (5 bases). The V gene's germline CDR1 is LNHDA and CDR2 SQIVND (reference sequence). Trimming stripped 6 bases from V and 9 bases from J, with 21 bases between. This CDR3 contains 16 residues. The CDR3 bases are TGTGCCAGTAGACCGATATCGGGGGTTGTAGGTTCACCCCTCCACTTT. Translated, it gives CASRPISGVVGSPLHF.

The chain couples TRBV15 to TRBJ1-5; 8 nucleotides line up with TRBD1. The J segment lost 6 bases and the V segment lost 5 bases, leaving 21 bases of the junction unmatched. Germline CDR1 reads LNHNV; CDR2 reads YYDKDF (reference sequence). CDR3 length: 19 amino acids. The CDR3 is CATSARRQGPQSIGQPQHF. DNA for the CDR3: TGTGCCACCAGCGCACGAAGACAGGGGCCTCAGTCTATAGGTCAGCCCCAGCATTTT.

V gene TRBV11-2 combines with J gene TRBJ1-1; D gene uncertain. The CDR3 consists of 15 residues. From germline, CDR1 is SGHAT and CDR2 FQNNGV. V was shortened by 1 base and J by 2 bases, with 11 bases between the two germline ends. The CDR3 DNA reads TGTGCCAGCAGCTTAGCCGGTCGACTTAACACTGAAGCTTTCTTT. This gives the protein CASSLAGRLNTEAFF.

The V gene is TRBV5-1, the J gene TRBJ2-1; D gene unclear. Germline V CDR1 and CDR2: SGHRS, YFSETQ. The CDR3 is 14 amino acids. The germline V and J ends were trimmed by 4 bases and 8 bases, with 16 bases remaining between them. Written as DNA, the CDR3 is TGCGCCAGCAGCCCGGCAGGATTTTGGGATGAGCAGTTCTTC. It specifies CASSPAGFWDEQFF.

V and J are TRBV27 and TRBJ2-1, with D possibly TRBD1 on 5 matching bases. Trimming cost V 7 bases and J 7 bases, with 8 bases left between them. The CDR3 is made up of 11 amino acids. Germline loops: CDR1 MNHEY, CDR2 SMNVEV (reference sequence). The CDR3 region has the DNA TGTGCCAGCACTTACAGGAATGAGCAGTTCTTC. Protein: CASTYRNEQFF.

The chain is built from TRBV4-3 and TRBJ1-2, with TRBD1 matching 12 bases. J was trimmed by 7 bases and V by 3 bases; bases with no gene match: 12. The CDR3 is 17 residues long. Germline values: CDR1 LGHNA, CDR2 YSLEER. In DNA, the CDR3 is TGCGCCAGCAGCCAGTATTCGGGGACAGGGGGCGAGGCTGGCTACACCTTC. It is translated as CASSQYSGTGGEAGYTF.

This clone was found once. The identical CDR3 is also encoded by other nucleotide sequences in the sample. J is TRBJ1-2 and V is TRBV9; tentative D call: TRBD1 (5 bases). Deletions cut 2 bases from V and 2 bases from J, with 7 bases between. The germline V gene encodes CDR1 SGDLS and CDR2 YYNGEE. The CDR3 loop spans 13 amino acids. Here the CDR3 reads CASSVDRNYGYTF. The CDR3 nucleotides read TGTGCCAGCAGCGTCGACAGAAACTATGGCTACACCTTC.

The rearrangement links TRBV7-8 to TRBJ2-7; 10 bases line up with TRBD1. V lost 5 bases, J lost 4 bases, and 5 bases stayed unmatched. CDR1 is SGHVS and CDR2 is FQNEAQ in the germline V gene. This CDR3 spans 14 amino acids. The chain's CDR3 is CASSLDRGHYEQYF. For the CDR3, the DNA is TGTGCCAGCAGCCTTGACAGGGGGCATTACGAGCAGTACTTC.

This rearrangement joins TRBV6-2 or TRBV6-3 to TRBJ2-2, with a weak D call TRBD1 (6 bases). V lost 6 bases, J lost 5 bases, and 16 bases lay in between. This CDR3 comprises 15 residues. Germline V CDR1 and CDR2: MNHEY, SVGEGT. The CDR3 region is CASSRQDPRTGELFF. DNA of the CDR3: TGTGCCAGCAGCAGACAGGACCCGAGGACCGGGGAGCTGTTTTTT.

This clone has only one observation. J is TRBJ1-1 and V is TRBV11-2; 8 bases line up with TRBD1. CDR1 and CDR2 (germline): SGHAT, FQNNGV. Trimming cost V 8 bases and J 0 bases; bases outside gene matches: 8. The CDR3 sequence is 15 residues long. The CDR3 loop reads CASGSRQGMNTEAFF. CDR3 nucleotide sequence: TGTGCCAGCGGCTCCAGACAGGGGATGAACACTGAAGCTTTCTTT. Together with reference TRBV11-2 and TRBJ1-1, the CDR3 gives the full variable domain: EAGVAQSPRYKIIEKRQSVAFWCNPISGHATLYWYQQILGQGPKLLIQFQNNGVVDDSQLPKDRFSAERLKGVDSTLKIQPAKLEDSAVYLCASGSRQGMNTEAFFGQGTRLTVV.

The V gene is TRBV6-5, the J gene TRBJ1-1; D gene uncertain. Trimming pared 8 bases from V and 2 bases from J, leaving 9 bases between. Per germline, CDR1 MNHEY and CDR2 SVGAGI. This CDR3 region has 12 residues. CDR3 bases: TGTGCCAGCCGATCAACTAACACTGAAGCTTTCTTT. Translation: CASRSTNTEAFF.

The rearrangement links TRBV1 to TRBJ1-2; TRBD1 reflects the table's D call only, with no check against the DNA. TRBV1 is a pseudogene. The CDR3 runs 13 residues. The chain's CDR3 is CTSSQCSNYGYTF. The CDR3 DNA sequence: TGCACCAGCAGCCAATGCAGTAACTATGGCTACACCTTC.

The J gene is TRBJ2-2, the V gene TRBV14, with D possibly matching TRBD1 (6 bases). The CDR3 loop spans 14 amino acids. Per germline, CDR1 SGHDN and CDR2 FVKESK. V was shortened by 4 bases and J by 6 bases, with 12 bases between the two germline ends. CDR3 in DNA: TGTGCCAGCAGCCGGACCAACAGGGCCGGGGAGCTGTTTTTT. Amino acid sequence: CASSRTNRAGELFF.

The chain combines TRBV10-1 with TRBJ2-7, with 10 bases fitting TRBD1. Germline V lookup: CDR1 WNHNN, CDR2 SYGVQD (reference sequence). V lost 0 bases, J lost 4 bases, and 3 bases stayed unmatched. This CDR3 contains 15 residues. For the CDR3, the DNA is TGCGCCAGCAGTGAGTCGACAGGGGGCGCGTACGAGCAGTACTTC. Its protein is CASSESTGGAYEQYF.